The 30 T cell receptor beta chains below come from one sample, sequenced in a study of early T cells in non-severe SARS-CoV-2 infection. MiXCR, applied by TCRdb to the 5' RACE reads, yields one record per CDR3 protein. The profile shows roughly 100,000 distinct CDR3 sequences, 10% to 15% of them singletons. The input for sequencing was whole blood, taken at baseline. The receptor set was obtained from an adult who was a healthcare worker with PCR-confirmed SARS-CoV-2 infection or an uninfected control (not recorded which).

This clonotype came up a few times. The rearrangement uses TRBV20-1 and TRBJ2-4; D is perhaps TRBD1 (5 bases). The CDR3 sequence is 12 residues long. CDR1 is DFQATT and CDR2 is SNEGSKA in the germline V gene (reference sequence). V gave up 3 bases and J gave up 4 bases, with 7 bases separating them. CDR3: CSASREKNIQYF. DNA for the CDR3: TGCAGTGCTAGCAGGGAAAAAAACATTCAGTACTTC.

The chain uses TRBV4-2 and TRBJ1-5; D unresolved. The CDR3 extends over 15 amino acids. Germline V gene sequence: CDR1 LGHNA, CDR2 YNFKEQ. V lost 1 base and J lost 5, with 12 bases in between. The chain's CDR3 is CASSQAVSADQPQHF. CDR3 sequence (DNA): TGTGCCAGCAGCCAAGCGGTCTCGGCCGATCAGCCCCAGCATTTT.

This chain links TRBV5-1 with TRBJ2-7, with TRBD1 as a possible D gene (6 bases). Germline loops: CDR1 SGHRS, CDR2 YFSETQ. V was cut by 2 bases and J by 2 bases, with 11 bases left in between. The CDR3 totals 14 residues. The CDR3 loop reads CASSLGDTAYEQYF. The CDR3 DNA sequence: TGCGCCAGCAGCTTAGGGGACACAGCCTACGAGCAGTACTTC.

The sample holds many counts of this clonotype. This rearrangement joins TRBV28 to TRBJ2-2; TRBD2 matches 9 bases. The CDR3 runs to 16 residues. J gave up 3 bases and V 7 bases, and 9 bases lay outside the gene matches. Germline CDR1 and CDR2: MDHEN and SYDVKM. This CDR3 reads CASTTAGGQDTGELFF. In DNA form, the CDR3 reads TGTGCCAGCACCACCGCGGGGGGGCAGGACACCGGGGAGCTGTTTTTT.

The chain combines TRBV12-3 or TRBV12-4 with TRBJ1-2, with no clear D. Trimming shortened V by 3 bases and J by 4 bases, and 9 bases separated the two germline ends. The CDR3 totals 13 residues. CDR3 protein: CASSFERTYGYTF. CDR3 bases: TGTGCCAGCAGTTTCGAACGGACCTATGGCTACACCTTC.

In this sample, this clonotype turned up a few times. The rearrangement links TRBV12-3 or TRBV12-4 to TRBJ2-7; 9 bases align to TRBD1. The CDR3 sequence is 16 residues long. V lost 5 bases to trimming and J lost 5 bases; unmatched junction nucleotides: 13. CDR3 nucleotide sequence: TGTGCCAGCAGTCAATCCGGGACAGGGAATATGGACGAGCAGTACTTC. Its protein product is CASSQSGTGNMDEQYF.

This clonotype appeared a few times. This rearrangement joins TRBV18 to TRBJ2-1, with 7 nucleotides matching TRBD2. The length of the CDR3 is 21 residues. The V segment lost 1 base and the J segment 7 bases; nucleotides outside the gene matches: 25. In germline, CDR1 is KGHSH, CDR2 LQKENI. The CDR3, as DNA: TGTGCCAGCTCACCACTAAGGACCCCGGGGGGAGCGGGACCCACTGGGAATGAGCAGTTCTTC. It yields the protein CASSPLRTPGGAGPTGNEQFF. The variable domain in full, completed from reference TRBV18 and TRBJ2-1, reads NAGVMQNPRHLVRRRGQEARLRCSPMKGHSHVYWYRQLPEEGLKFMVYLQKENIIDESGMPKERFSAEFPKEGPSILRIQQVVRGDSAAYFCASSPLRTPGGAGPTGNEQFFGPGTRLTVL.

This clonotype was seen a handful of times. V and J are TRBV18 and TRBJ1-2; D gene unclear. CDR1 and CDR2 (germline): KGHSH, LQKENI. Between the trimmed V and J ends, which lost 0 bases and 9 bases, there was a span of 11 bases. The CDR3 has 13 amino acids. CDR3 in DNA: TGTGCCAGCTCACCACCGGCAGGCCCTAGCTACACCTTC. Amino acids: CASSPPAGPSYTF.

This clonotype was seen a few times. The chain recombines TRBV11-2 with TRBJ2-3; D possibly corresponds to TRBD2 (6 bases). This CDR3 has 19 amino acids. V lost 4 bases and J lost 5, with 28 bases in between. CDR1 and CDR2 from the germline V gene are SGHAT and FQNNGV. The CDR3 loop reads CASSSGRAEHLFGGDTQYF. The CDR3 coding sequence is TGTGCCAGCAGCTCCGGGCGGGCAGAGCATCTTTTCGGGGGAGATACGCAGTATTTT.

V usage is TRBV7-2 and J usage is TRBJ2-7; D remains ambiguous. The germline V gene encodes CDR1 SGHTA and CDR2 FQGNSA. The CDR3 is 12 residues long. The V end lost 0 bases, the J end lost 3 bases, and 3 bases lay between the germline ends. The CDR3 sequence: CASSLAFYEQYF. CDR3 bases: TGTGCCAGCAGCTTAGCCTTCTACGAGCAGTACTTC.

Regarding this clonotype: One end of the junction is discordant with germline, which a read error may explain. The chain combines TRBV6-5 with TRBJ2-7; D gene ambiguous. The germline CDR1 and CDR2 sequences are MNHEY and SVGAGI. The CDR3 consists of 15 residues. CDR3 in DNA: TGTGCCAGCAGTTCCGATAGTGTAGGGTCCTTCGAGCAGTACTTC. Translated, it gives CASSSDSVGSFEQYF.

This clonotype was detected many times. The chain employs TRBV18 and TRBJ1-4; possibly TRBD1 for D (5 bases). This CDR3 region has 14 residues. CDR1 is KGHSH and CDR2 is LQKENI in the germline V gene. V lost 2 bases and J 8 bases, leaving 12 bases between the germline ends. Here the CDR3 reads CASSPTRASEKLFF. In nucleotides, the CDR3 is TGTGCCAGCTCACCAACCAGGGCATCGGAAAAACTGTTTTTT.

In its sample, this clonotype was seen a few times. A junction boundary mismatches the germline segment, possibly from a read error. The J gene is TRBJ2-2, the V gene TRBV7-7; TRBD1 is a possible D gene (5 bases). The CDR3 loop spans 15 amino acids. The V gene's germline CDR1 is SSHAT and CDR2 FNYEAQ (reference sequence). CDR3 bases: TGTGCTAGCAGCTCCCGACAGTTTAACACCGGGGAGCTGTTTTTT. Translating gives CASSSRQFNTGELFF.

This clonotype has a count of ten or more. The chain combines TRBV7-9 with TRBJ1-6, with TRBD1 as a possible D gene (6 bases). The CDR3 is 17 amino acids. V lost 1 base and J lost 1, with 11 bases in between. The germline gives CDR1 SEHNR, CDR2 FQNEAQ (reference sequence). The CDR3 is CASSLDRVSSYNSPLHF. The CDR3, as DNA: TGTGCCAGCAGCTTAGACAGGGTATCGTCCTATAATTCACCCCTCCACTTT.

This clonotype was counted a few times. The DNA for the CDR3 is TGTGCCAGCAGTAAGGGTCCCTACGAGCAGTACTTC. This translates into CASSKGPYEQYF. V is TRBV6-5 and J is TRBJ2-7; D call uncertain. Germline V gene lookup returns CDR1 MNHEY and CDR2 SVGAGI. This CDR3 has 12 residues. Trimming took off 5 bases at V and 2 bases at J, with 7 bases between the two ends.

The rearrangement links TRBV25-1 to TRBJ2-4, with unresolved D. Germline assignment: CDR1 MGHDK and CDR2 SYGVNS. Trimming shortened V by 5 bases and J by 3 bases, and 17 bases separated the two germline ends. CDR3 length equals 16 residues. The CDR3 reads CASSLGNFKGKNIQYF. Here the CDR3 DNA reads TGTGCCAGCAGTCTAGGGAATTTCAAGGGCAAAAACATTCAGTACTTC.

This clonotype has only a few counts. The chain recombines TRBV6-5 with TRBJ2-2; no clear D gene. Germline V gene sequence: CDR1 MNHEY, CDR2 SVGAGI. The CDR3 extends over 14 amino acids. Trimming stripped 2 bases from V and 7 bases from J, with 11 bases between. Here the CDR3 DNA reads TGTGCCAGCAGTTACGAGAACCGAGGCGGGGAGCTGTTTTTT. Amino acids: CASSYENRGGELFF.

This clonotype was detected only a few times. The chain employs TRBV11-2 and TRBJ2-7, with 9 nucleotides matching TRBD1. Germline CDR1 and CDR2: SGHAT and FQNNGV. The CDR3 sequence is 15 residues long. Trimming at V came to 5 bases and at J to 4 bases, leaving 9 bases not matched to a gene. The CDR3 DNA is TGTGCCAGCAGCCCCCGCCGGACAGGGGAGTACGAGCAGTACTTC. Its protein product is CASSPRRTGEYEQYF. Combining the CDR3 with reference TRBV11-2 and TRBJ2-7 gives the whole variable domain EAGVAQSPRYKIIEKRQSVAFWCNPISGHATLYWYQQILGQGPKLLIQFQNNGVVDDSQLPKDRFSAERLKGVDSTLKIQPAKLEDSAVYLCASSPRRTGEYEQYFGPGTRLTVT.

This clonotype was picked up many times. The V gene is TRBV18, the J gene TRBJ1-1; no reliable D call. Germline V gene lookup returns CDR1 KGHSH and CDR2 LQKENI. The CDR3 is made up of 14 amino acids. The V end was cut by 3 bases, the J end by 1 base, with 9 bases between. The CDR3, as DNA: TGTGCCAGCTCACCTAAAGGGCAGAACACTGAAGCTTTCTTT. Residues: CASSPKGQNTEAFF.

This clonotype showed up many times. CDR3 amino acids: CASSADKRRSSYNEQFF. In DNA form, the CDR3 reads TGTGCCAGCAGTGCGGACAAACGAAGAAGCTCCTACAATGAGCAGTTCTTC. The chain uses TRBV25-1 and TRBJ2-1, with a tentative D call TRBD1 (5 bases). CDR3 length: 17 residues. V lost 4 bases to trimming and J lost 0 bases, with 16 bases between them. Germline V CDR1 and CDR2: MGHDK, SYGVNS.

This clonotype was counted between two and nine times. The genes are TRBV7-6 and TRBJ2-5, with D perhaps given as TRBD1 or TRBD2 (5 bases each). Per the germline V gene, CDR1 is SGHVS and CDR2 is FNYEAQ. V was pared by 0 bases and J by 4 bases, with 9 bases between. This CDR3 comprises 14 residues. The chain's CDR3 is CASSLAWGSETQYF. In DNA, the CDR3 is TGTGCCAGCAGCTTAGCGTGGGGGTCAGAGACCCAGTACTTC.

The J gene is TRBJ2-7, the V gene TRBV30; perhaps TRBD1 as D (6 bases). The V end lost 4 bases, the J end lost 0 bases, and 10 bases lay between the germline ends. This CDR3 has 13 residues. The V gene's germline CDR1 is GTSNPN and CDR2 SVGIG (reference sequence). This chain's CDR3 is CAWNDRFSYEQYF. The CDR3 DNA reads as TGTGCCTGGAACGACAGGTTCTCCTACGAGCAGTACTTC.

This sequence joins TRBV6-1 and TRBJ1-1; D might be TRBD1 (5 bases). The V gene lost 3 bases and the J gene lost 0 bases, with 5 bases spanning the gap. The CDR3 has 13 amino acids. Per germline, CDR1 MNHNS and CDR2 SASEGT. For the CDR3, the DNA is TGTGCCAGCAGTGAGACAGTGAACACTGAAGCTTTCTTT. This encodes CASSETVNTEAFF.

V and J are TRBV5-6 and TRBJ1-5; a weak D match, TRBD1 (5 bases). This CDR3 comprises 15 residues. Germline V CDR1 and CDR2: SGHDT, YYEEEE. V was pared by 0 bases and J by 2 bases, with 9 bases between. CDR3 in amino acids: CASSLGREGNQPQHF. The DNA for the CDR3 is TGTGCCAGCAGCTTGGGCAGGGAGGGCAATCAGCCCCAGCATTTT.

This chain joins TRBV28 and TRBJ2-1, with TRBD2 matching over 10 bases. The CDR3 loop spans 15 amino acids. CDR1 and CDR2 (germline): MDHEN, SYDVKM. V shed 5 bases and J 7 bases; nucleotides not matched to a gene: 8. In DNA, the CDR3 is TGTGCCAGCAGTATTCCTAGCGGGAGTGTTAATGAGCAGTTCTTC. Its translation: CASSIPSGSVNEQFF.

This chain links TRBV29-1 with TRBJ2-2, with D uncertain. Looked up from germline, CDR1 is SQVTM and CDR2 is ANQGSEA. The germline V and J ends were trimmed by 7 bases and 2 bases, with 11 bases remaining between them. The CDR3 is 13 residues long. CDR3 nucleotides: TGCAGCGCTCAAACCGCTAACACCGGGGAGCTGTTTTTT. Amino acid sequence: CSAQTANTGELFF.

With regard to this clonotype: Since a much larger clone is just one base distant, this may be a read error. The chain carries TRBV11-2 and TRBJ2-5, with D tentatively TRBD2 (6 bases). V was pared by 4 bases and J by 1 base, with 7 bases between. Germline values: CDR1 SGHAT, CDR2 FQNNGV. The CDR3 runs 13 residues. The CDR3 reads CASSCGTQETQYF. The CDR3 DNA reads TGTGCCAGCAGCTGCGGGACCCAAGAGACCCAGTACTTC.

The CDR3 DNA follows: TGTGCCAGCAGACTGGGGACAGGGACTGAAGCTTTCTTT. This codes for CASRLGTGTEAFF. The rearrangement links TRBV7-8 to TRBJ1-1; 9 bases are a match to TRBD1. Trimming took 6 bases from V and 5 from J; bases not matched to a gene: 4. CDR3 length equals 13 residues. In germline, CDR1 is SGHVS, CDR2 FQNEAQ. The full variable domain, rest sourced from reference TRBV7-8 and TRBJ1-1, is GAGVSQSPRYKVAKRGQDVALRCDPISGHVSLFWYQQALGQGPEFLTYFQNEAQLDKSGLPSDRFFAERPEGSVSTLKIQRTQQEDSAVYLCASRLGTGTEAFFGQGTRLTVV.

The chain employs TRBV18 and TRBJ1-5; unclear D gene. V was pared by 1 base and J by 3 bases, with 7 bases between. The CDR3 is 14 residues long. Germline V gene data show CDR1 as KGHSH and CDR2 as LQKENI. The CDR3 protein is CASSPQGANQPQHF. CDR3 DNA sequence: TGTGCCAGCTCACCACAGGGTGCCAATCAGCCCCAGCATTTT. The full variable domain, in which reference TRBV18 and TRBJ1-5 provide the parts outside the CDR3, is NAGVMQNPRHLVRRRGQEARLRCSPMKGHSHVYWYRQLPEEGLKFMVYLQKENIIDESGMPKERFSAEFPKEGPSILRIQQVVRGDSAAYFCASSPQGANQPQHFGDGTRLSIL.

The rearrangement joins TRBV7-2 to TRBJ2-3, with 7 positions matching TRBD1. This CDR3 region has 16 residues. With V trimmed by 4 bases and J by 2 bases, 9 bases remained unmatched. Per germline, CDR1 SGHTA and CDR2 FQGNSA. This CDR3 reads CASSWGQPLPTDTQYF. The DNA of the CDR3 is TGTGCCAGCAGCTGGGGACAGCCTTTACCCACAGATACGCAGTATTTT.